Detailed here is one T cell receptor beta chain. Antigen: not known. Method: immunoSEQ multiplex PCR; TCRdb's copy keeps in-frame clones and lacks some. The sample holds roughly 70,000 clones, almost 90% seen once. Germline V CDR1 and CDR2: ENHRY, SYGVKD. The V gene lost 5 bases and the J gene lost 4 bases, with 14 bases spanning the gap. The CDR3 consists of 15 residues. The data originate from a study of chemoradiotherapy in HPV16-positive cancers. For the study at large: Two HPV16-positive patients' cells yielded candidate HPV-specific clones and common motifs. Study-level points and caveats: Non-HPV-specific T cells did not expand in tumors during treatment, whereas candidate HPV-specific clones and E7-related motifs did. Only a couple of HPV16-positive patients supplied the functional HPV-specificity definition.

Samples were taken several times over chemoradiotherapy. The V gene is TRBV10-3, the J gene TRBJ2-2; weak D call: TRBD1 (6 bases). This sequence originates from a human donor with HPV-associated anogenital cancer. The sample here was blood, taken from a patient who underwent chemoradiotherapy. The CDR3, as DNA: TGTGCCATCAGTACCCTCAGGGGATCCACCGGGGAGCTGTTTTTT. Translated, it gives CAISTLRGSTGELFF.